Presented here are 10 T cell receptor beta chains from one specimen sequenced in a study of cytomegalovirus exposure and HLA in healthy donors. A multiplex PCR was run with 60 Vbeta primers and 13 Jbeta primers. Sequencing used immunoSEQ multiplex PCR; TCRdb keeps in-frame clones, though not all of them. The data hold about 78,000 clones, with 55% to 85% observed a single time. Sequenced input: PBMCs. These TCRs come from a middle-aged woman in good health and CMV-seropositive.

J is TRBJ1-2 and V is TRBV2; maybe TRBD1 (5 bases). Deletions cut 6 bases from V and 8 bases from J, with 10 bases between. The CDR3 is 11 residues long. CDR1 is SNHLY, CDR2 FYNNEI, per germline. The CDR3 here is CASRGATGYTF. CDR3 bases: TGTGCCAGCAGAGGGGCGACAGGCTACACCTTC.

The chain has TRBV5-1 and TRBJ2-7; D gene ambiguous. Germline loops: CDR1 SGHRS, CDR2 YFSETQ. The CDR3 is 13 residues long. V lost 1 base and J lost 3, with 8 bases in between. CDR3 sequence reads: CASSLSYIYEQYF. CDR3 coding DNA: TGCGCCAGCAGCTTGAGCTATATCTACGAGCAGTACTTC.

The rearrangement joins TRBV29-1 to TRBJ1-4; tentative D call: TRBD1 (5 bases). The CDR3 loop spans 13 amino acids. V lost 5 bases and J 4 bases, leaving 11 bases between the germline ends. Germline CDR1 is SQVTM and CDR2 is ANQGSEA. CDR3 nucleotide sequence: TGCAGCGTTTCAGGGTGGGGTAATGAAAAACTGTTTTTT. Its protein is CSVSGWGNEKLFF. Full variable domain (outside the CDR3, taken from reference TRBV29-1 and TRBJ1-4): SAVISQKPSRDICQRGTSLTIQCQVDSQVTMMFWYRQQPGQSLTLIATANQGSEATYESGFVIDKFPISRPNLTFSTLTVSNMSPEDSSIYLCSVSGWGNEKLFFGSGTQLSVL.

The chain's CDR3 is CASSLTGIEGEAFF. The CDR3 nucleotides are TGCGCCAGCAGCTTGACAGGGATCGAGGGTGAAGCTTTCTTT. V is TRBV5-1 and J is TRBJ1-1, with D maybe TRBD1 (6 bases). V was trimmed by 1 base and J by 7 bases, leaving 14 bases between them. There are 14 residues in the CDR3. Germline V gene data show CDR1 as SGHRS and CDR2 as YFSETQ.

The chain links TRBV29-1 to TRBJ1-1; TRBD1 matches at 7 bases. The CDR3 spans 12 residues. With V trimmed by 7 bases and J by 0 bases, 2 bases remained unmatched. Germline V gives CDR1 SQVTM, CDR2 ANQGSEA. CDR3 in amino acids: CSAGGMNTEAFF. The CDR3 DNA sequence: TGCAGCGCAGGGGGGATGAACACTGAAGCTTTCTTT. Drawing the rest from reference TRBV29-1 and TRBJ1-1, the complete variable domain is SAVISQKPSRDICQRGTSLTIQCQVDSQVTMMFWYRQQPGQSLTLIATANQGSEATYESGFVIDKFPISRPNLTFSTLTVSNMSPEDSSIYLCSAGGMNTEAFFGQGTRLTVV.

V is TRBV29-1 and J is TRBJ2-7; possibly TRBD1 for D (5 bases). Germline CDR1 SQVTM, CDR2 ANQGSEA. CDR3 length: 12 residues. V was pared by 6 bases and J by 3 bases, with 12 bases between. The CDR3 protein is CSVSQQGYEQYF. In nucleotides, the CDR3 is TGCAGCGTCTCCCAGCAGGGCTACGAGCAGTACTTC.

The chain has TRBV5-4 and TRBJ1-1; 8 bases are a match to TRBD1. With 4 bases clipped from V and 11 bases from J, the junction kept 19 bases outside the gene matches. This CDR3 contains 16 residues. Germline CDR1 reads SGHNT; CDR2 reads YYREEE (reference sequence). The CDR3 nucleotides are TGTGCCAGCAGCCCCGGACAGGGTGGGTTCATGTATGAGGCTTTCTTT. Translating it yields CASSPGQGGFMYEAFF.

This chain links TRBV6-1 with TRBJ1-5; 8 bases are shared with TRBD1. Per germline, CDR1 MNHNS and CDR2 SASEGT. J was trimmed by 0 bases and V by 4 bases; bases with no gene match: 8. The CDR3 has 17 amino acids. The CDR3 sequence: CASSGQGAVYSNQPQHF. CDR3 DNA sequence: TGTGCCAGCAGTGGTCAGGGGGCCGTTTATAGCAATCAGCCCCAGCATTTT.

The chain links TRBV6-5 to TRBJ2-5, with 7 bases that match TRBD2. With V trimmed by 5 bases and J by 1 base, 4 bases remained unmatched. Germline assignment: CDR1 MNHEY and CDR2 SVGAGI. CDR3 length equals 14 residues. Here the CDR3 reads CASSQSSGQETQYF. The CDR3, as DNA: TGTGCCAGCAGTCAATCTAGCGGCCAAGAGACCCAGTACTTC.

The chain combines TRBV28 with TRBJ2-2; D unclear. The CDR3 length is 15 residues. The V gene lost 6 bases and the J gene lost 1 base, with 12 bases spanning the gap. Per the germline V gene, CDR1 is MDHEN and CDR2 is SYDVKM. The CDR3 reads CASSRPAVNTGELFF. CDR3 nucleotide sequence: TGTGCCAGCAGCCGCCCCGCAGTGAACACCGGGGAGCTGTTTTTT.